This TCR beta chain was sequenced during a study of cytomegalovirus exposure and HLA in healthy donors. Findings and caveats of the study: Later analysis demonstrated an association between a missense DCLRE1C variant and TCR beta V- and J-gene trimming. Earlier analysis looked at TCR beta V segments, and most were productive about 90% or about 30% of the time.

To note about this clone: The antigen remains undetermined.

The CDR3 consists of 13 residues. Trimming at V came to 7 bases and at J to 3 bases, leaving 5 bases not matched to a gene. Germline V gives CDR1 SQVTM, CDR2 ANQGSEA. The PCR ran on 60 Vbeta and 13 Jbeta primers. TCRdb's table, derived via immunoSEQ multiplex PCR, lists solely in-frame clones and lacks some. In all, the sample yields approximately 150,000 clones. Material: PBMCs. The clonotype was recovered from a woman between 35 and 50 years old in good health and CMV-seronegative. The chain has TRBV29-1 and TRBJ1-1; 10 bases map to TRBD1. CDR3 sequence reads: CSGDRGRYTEAFF. CDR3 bases: TGCAGCGGGGACAGGGGACGATACACTGAAGCTTTCTTT.